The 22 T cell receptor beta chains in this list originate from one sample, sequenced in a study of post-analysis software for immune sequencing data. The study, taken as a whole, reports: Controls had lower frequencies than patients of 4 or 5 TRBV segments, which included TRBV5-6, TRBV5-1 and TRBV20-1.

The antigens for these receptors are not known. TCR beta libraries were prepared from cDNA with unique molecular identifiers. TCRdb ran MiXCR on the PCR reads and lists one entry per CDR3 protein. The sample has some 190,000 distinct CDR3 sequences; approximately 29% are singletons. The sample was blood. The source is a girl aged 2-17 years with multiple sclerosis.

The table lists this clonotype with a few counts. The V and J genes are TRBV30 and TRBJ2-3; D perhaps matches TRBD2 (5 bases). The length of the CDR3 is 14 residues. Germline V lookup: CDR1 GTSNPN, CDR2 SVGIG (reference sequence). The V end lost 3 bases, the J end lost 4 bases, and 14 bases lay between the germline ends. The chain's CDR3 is CAWRRSSEADTQYF. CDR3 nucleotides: TGTGCCTGGAGGAGGAGTAGCGAGGCAGATACGCAGTATTTT.

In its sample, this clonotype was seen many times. The CDR3 region is CASSYSRGGNEQYF. CDR3 nucleotides: TGTGCCAGCAGTTACTCCAGAGGGGGTAACGAGCAGTACTTC. The gene calls are TRBV6-2 or TRBV6-3 and TRBJ2-7; possible D gene TRBD1, 6 bases. The V end was cut by 0 bases, the J end by 5 bases, with 11 bases between. The CDR3 runs 14 residues. Per the germline V gene, CDR1 is MNHEY and CDR2 is SVGEGT.

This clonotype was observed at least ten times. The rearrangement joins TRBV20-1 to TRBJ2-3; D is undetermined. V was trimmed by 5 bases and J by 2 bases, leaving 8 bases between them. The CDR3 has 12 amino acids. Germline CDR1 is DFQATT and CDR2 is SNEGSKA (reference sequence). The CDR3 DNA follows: TGCAGTGCTCTCCGACTCACAGATACGCAGTATTTT. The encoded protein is CSALRLTDTQYF.

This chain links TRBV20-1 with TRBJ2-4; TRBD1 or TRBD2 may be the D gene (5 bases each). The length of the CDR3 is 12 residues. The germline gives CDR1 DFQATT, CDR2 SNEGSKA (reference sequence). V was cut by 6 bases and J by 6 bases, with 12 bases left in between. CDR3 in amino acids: CSAKGTGNIQYF. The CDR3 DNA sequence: TGCAGTGCAAAAGGGACGGGAAACATTCAGTACTTC.

The CDR3 bases are TGCGCCAGCAGGGGACTCAGCCGATACAATGAGCAGTTCTTC. Encoded protein: CASRGLSRYNEQFF. The chain is built from TRBV10-1 and TRBJ2-1; a possible D gene is TRBD2 (6 bases). Trimming shortened V by 6 bases and J by 4 bases, and 13 bases separated the two germline ends. Looked up from germline, CDR1 is WNHNN and CDR2 is SYGVQD (reference sequence). The CDR3 length is 14 residues.

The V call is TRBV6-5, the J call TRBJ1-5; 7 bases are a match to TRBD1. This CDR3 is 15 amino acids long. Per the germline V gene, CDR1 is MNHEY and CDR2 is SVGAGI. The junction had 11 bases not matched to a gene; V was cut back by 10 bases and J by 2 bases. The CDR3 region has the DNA TGTGCCAACAGCCGACAGGGTTCGGGCAATCAGCCCCAGCATTTT. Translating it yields CANSRQGSGNQPQHF.

The CDR3 here is CASSSPYPTRGDEKLFF. As DNA, the CDR3 is TGTGCCAGCAGTTCACCCTACCCCACGAGAGGGGATGAAAAACTGTTTTTT. The rearrangement links TRBV28 to TRBJ1-4; a possible D gene is TRBD1 (5 bases). Trimming removed 4 bases from V and 6 bases from J, with 21 bases in between. CDR1 is MDHEN and CDR2 is SYDVKM in the germline V gene. This CDR3 comprises 17 residues.

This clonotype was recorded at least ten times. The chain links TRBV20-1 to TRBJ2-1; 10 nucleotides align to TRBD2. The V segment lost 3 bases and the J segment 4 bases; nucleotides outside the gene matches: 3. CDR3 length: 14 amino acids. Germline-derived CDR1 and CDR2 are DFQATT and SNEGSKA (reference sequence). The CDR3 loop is CSARGLATYNEQFF. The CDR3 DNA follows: TGCAGTGCTAGGGGACTAGCGACTTACAATGAGCAGTTCTTC.

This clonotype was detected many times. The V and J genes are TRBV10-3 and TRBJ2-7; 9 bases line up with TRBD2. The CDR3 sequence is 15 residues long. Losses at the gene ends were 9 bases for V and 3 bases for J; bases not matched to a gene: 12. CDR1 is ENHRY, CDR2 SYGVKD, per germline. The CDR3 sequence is CAIRGFAGGYYEQYF. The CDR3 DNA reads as TGTGCCATAAGGGGGTTCGCGGGAGGGTACTACGAGCAGTACTTC.

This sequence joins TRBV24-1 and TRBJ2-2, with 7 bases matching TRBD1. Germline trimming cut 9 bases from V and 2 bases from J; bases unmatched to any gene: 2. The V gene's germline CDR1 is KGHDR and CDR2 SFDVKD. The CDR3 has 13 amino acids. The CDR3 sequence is CATRDSNTGELFF. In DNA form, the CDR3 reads TGTGCCACCCGGGACAGCAACACCGGGGAGCTGTTTTTT.

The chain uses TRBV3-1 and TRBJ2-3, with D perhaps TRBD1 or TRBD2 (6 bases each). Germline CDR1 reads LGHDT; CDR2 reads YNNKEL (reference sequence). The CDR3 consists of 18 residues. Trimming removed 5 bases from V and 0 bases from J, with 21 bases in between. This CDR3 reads CASSRGDLPLTSTDTQYF. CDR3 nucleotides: TGTGCCAGCAGCAGGGGGGATCTCCCCCTTACTAGCACAGATACGCAGTATTTT.

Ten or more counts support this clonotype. The CDR3 DNA reads TGTGCCAGCGGGTATGGACGGCTCTATGGCTACACCTTC. Translated: CASGYGRLYGYTF. The chain joins TRBV6-2 or TRBV6-3 to TRBJ1-2; D gene unclear. CDR1 is MNHEY and CDR2 is SVGEGT in the germline V gene. The V gene lost 8 bases and the J gene lost 4 bases, with 14 bases spanning the gap. The CDR3 runs to 13 residues.

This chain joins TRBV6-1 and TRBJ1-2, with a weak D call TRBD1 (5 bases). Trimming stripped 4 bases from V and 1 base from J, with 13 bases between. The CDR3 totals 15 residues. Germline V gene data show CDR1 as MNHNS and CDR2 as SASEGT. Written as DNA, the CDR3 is TGTGCCAGCAGTGCCGCGGGACGCCTTAACTATGGCTACACCTTC. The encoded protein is CASSAAGRLNYGYTF.

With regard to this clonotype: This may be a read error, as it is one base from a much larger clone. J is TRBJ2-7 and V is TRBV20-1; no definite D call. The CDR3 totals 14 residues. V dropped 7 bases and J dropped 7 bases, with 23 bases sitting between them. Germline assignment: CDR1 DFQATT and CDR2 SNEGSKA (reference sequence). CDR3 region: CSGVGSTSYNEQYF. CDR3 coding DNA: TGCAGTGGGGTGGGCTCGACCTCCTACAATGAGCAGTACTTC.

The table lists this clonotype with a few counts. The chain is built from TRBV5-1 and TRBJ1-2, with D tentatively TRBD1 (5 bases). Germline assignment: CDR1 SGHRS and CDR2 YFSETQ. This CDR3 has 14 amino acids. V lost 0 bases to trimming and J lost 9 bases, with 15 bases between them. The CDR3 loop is CASSLGTGASRYTF. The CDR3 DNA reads TGCGCCAGCAGCTTGGGAACCGGGGCAAGTCGCTACACCTTC.

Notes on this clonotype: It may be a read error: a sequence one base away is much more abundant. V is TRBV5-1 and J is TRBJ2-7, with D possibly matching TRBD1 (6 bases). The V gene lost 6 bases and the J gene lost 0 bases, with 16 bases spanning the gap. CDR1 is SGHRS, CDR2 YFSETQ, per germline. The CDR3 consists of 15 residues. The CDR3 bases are TGCGCCAGCAACTCACAGGGATCCAGCTCCTACGAGCAGTACTTC. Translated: CASNSQGSSSYEQYF.

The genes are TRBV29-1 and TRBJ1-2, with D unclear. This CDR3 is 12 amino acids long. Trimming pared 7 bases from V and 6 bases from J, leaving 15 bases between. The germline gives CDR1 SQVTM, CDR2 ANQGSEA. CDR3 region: CSGRYGENGYTF. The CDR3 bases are TGCAGCGGCCGATACGGGGAGAATGGCTACACCTTC.

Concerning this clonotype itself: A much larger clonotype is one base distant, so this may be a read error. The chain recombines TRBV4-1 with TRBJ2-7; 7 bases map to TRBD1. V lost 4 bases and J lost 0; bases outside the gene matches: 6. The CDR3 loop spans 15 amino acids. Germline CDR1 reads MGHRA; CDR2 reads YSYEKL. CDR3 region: CASSRRTGLSYEQYF. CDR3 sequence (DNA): TGCGCCAGCAGCCGGCGGACAGGCCTCTCCTACGAGCAGTACTTC.

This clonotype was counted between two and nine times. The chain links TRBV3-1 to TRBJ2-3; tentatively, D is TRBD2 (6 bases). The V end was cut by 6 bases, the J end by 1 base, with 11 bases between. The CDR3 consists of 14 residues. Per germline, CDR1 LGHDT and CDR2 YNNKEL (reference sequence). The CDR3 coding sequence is TGTGCCAGCAGAATGGGACTCCGCACAGATACGCAGTATTTT. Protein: CASRMGLRTDTQYF.

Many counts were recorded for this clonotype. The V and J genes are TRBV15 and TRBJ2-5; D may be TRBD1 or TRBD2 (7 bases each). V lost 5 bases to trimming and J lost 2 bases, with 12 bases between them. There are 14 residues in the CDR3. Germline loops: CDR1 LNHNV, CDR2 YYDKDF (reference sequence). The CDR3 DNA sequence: TGTGCCACCAGCGGGAGGGGGCAGCAAGAGACCCAGTACTTC. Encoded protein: CATSGRGQQETQYF. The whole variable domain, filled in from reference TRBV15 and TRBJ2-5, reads DAMVIQNPRYQVTQFGKPVTLSCSQTLNHNVMYWYQQKSSQAPKLLFHYYDKDFNNEADTPDNFQSRRPNTSFCFLDIRSPGLGDTAMYLCATSGRGQQETQYFGPGTRLLVL.

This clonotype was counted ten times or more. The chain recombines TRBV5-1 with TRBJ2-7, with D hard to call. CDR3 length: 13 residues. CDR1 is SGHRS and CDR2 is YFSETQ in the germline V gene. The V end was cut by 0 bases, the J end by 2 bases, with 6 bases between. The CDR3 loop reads CASSLAQTYEQYF. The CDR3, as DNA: TGCGCCAGCAGCTTGGCACAGACCTACGAGCAGTACTTC.

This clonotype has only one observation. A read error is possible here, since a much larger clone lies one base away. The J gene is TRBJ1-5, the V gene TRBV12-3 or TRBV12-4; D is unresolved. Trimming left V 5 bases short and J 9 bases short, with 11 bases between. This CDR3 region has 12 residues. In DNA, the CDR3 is TGTGCCAGCAGTATAAACGATCGGCCCCAGCATTTT. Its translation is CASSINDRPQHF.